A single sample is the source of the 5 T cell receptor beta chains below, sequenced in a study of T cell changes during pregnancy in multiple sclerosis (dated by TCRdb to the late 2010s). Receptors were amplified or captured by the immunoSEQ multiplex PCR assay. TCRdb retrieved this table from immuneACCESS and kept in-frame rearrangements only. Not all clones are present; in checked studies, unresolved V genes account for under half, and no reason is known for the remainder. The sample records 50,000 to 60,000 clones, around 90% of which are singletons. The leading ten clones occupy around 0.25% of the sample. The starting material was CD4+ T cells from peripheral blood mononuclear cells, obtained in the second trimester of pregnancy. Source of these receptors: a female donor with multiple sclerosis, enrolled in a pregnancy study.

The chain recombines TRBV11-2 with TRBJ1-2; 9 bases agree with TRBD1. The J segment lost 1 base and the V segment lost 6 bases, leaving 9 bases of the junction unmatched. This CDR3 is 16 amino acids long. Germline CDR1 SGHAT, CDR2 FQNNGV. CDR3 amino acids: CASRGFRDRDNYGYTF. CDR3 bases: TGTGCCAGCAGGGGATTCCGGGACAGGGATAACTATGGCTACACCTTC.

The CDR3 nucleotides are TGTGCCAGCAGCCAAGATACGACAGGGCAGCCCCAGCATTTT. Protein product: CASSQDTTGQPQHF. The V gene is TRBV4-2, the J gene TRBJ1-5, with TRBD1 matching over 7 bases. This CDR3 spans 14 amino acids. V lost 0 bases, J lost 7 bases, and 3 bases stayed unmatched. The V gene's germline CDR1 is LGHNA and CDR2 YNFKEQ.

The chain uses TRBV7-9 and TRBJ1-2; no firm D call. V was shortened by 5 bases and J by 2 bases, with 12 bases between the two germline ends. This CDR3 is built from 14 residues. Germline CDR1 SEHNR, CDR2 FQNEAQ (reference sequence). For the CDR3, the DNA is TGTGCCAGCAGCCCGCAGGCACAGAACTATGGCTACACCTTC. Amino acids: CASSPQAQNYGYTF.

The V call is TRBV19, the J call TRBJ2-4; D is possibly TRBD1 (6 bases). Trimming removed 6 bases from V and 0 bases from J, with 9 bases in between. In germline, CDR1 is LNHDA, CDR2 SQIVND (reference sequence). The CDR3 is made up of 14 amino acids. The CDR3 nucleotides are TGTGCCAGTAGGGACAGCCTAGCCAAAAACATTCAGTACTTC. Encoded protein: CASRDSLAKNIQYF.

This clone was counted a few times. This rearrangement joins TRBV25-1 to TRBJ1-2; 7 bases match TRBD1. V was clipped by 1 base and J by 6 bases; unmatched bases: 8. Germline loops: CDR1 MGHDK, CDR2 SYGVNS. The CDR3 is 15 amino acids. The CDR3 DNA follows: TGTGCCAGCAGTGAATTTAGGGGGCATTGGGATGGCTACACCTTC. Its protein product is CASSEFRGHWDGYTF.